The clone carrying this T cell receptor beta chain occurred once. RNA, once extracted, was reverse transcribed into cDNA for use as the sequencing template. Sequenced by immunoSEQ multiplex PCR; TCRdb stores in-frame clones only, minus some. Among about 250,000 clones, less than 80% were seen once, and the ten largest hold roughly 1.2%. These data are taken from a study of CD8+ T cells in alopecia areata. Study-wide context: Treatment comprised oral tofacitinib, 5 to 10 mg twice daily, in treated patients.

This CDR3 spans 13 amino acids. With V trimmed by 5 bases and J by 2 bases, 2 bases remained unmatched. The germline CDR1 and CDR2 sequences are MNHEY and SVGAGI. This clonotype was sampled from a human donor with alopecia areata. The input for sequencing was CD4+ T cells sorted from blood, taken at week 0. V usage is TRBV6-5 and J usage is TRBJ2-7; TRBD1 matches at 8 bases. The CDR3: CASSAQGAYEQYF. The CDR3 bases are TGTGCCAGCAGTGCACAGGGGGCCTACGAGCAGTACTTC.